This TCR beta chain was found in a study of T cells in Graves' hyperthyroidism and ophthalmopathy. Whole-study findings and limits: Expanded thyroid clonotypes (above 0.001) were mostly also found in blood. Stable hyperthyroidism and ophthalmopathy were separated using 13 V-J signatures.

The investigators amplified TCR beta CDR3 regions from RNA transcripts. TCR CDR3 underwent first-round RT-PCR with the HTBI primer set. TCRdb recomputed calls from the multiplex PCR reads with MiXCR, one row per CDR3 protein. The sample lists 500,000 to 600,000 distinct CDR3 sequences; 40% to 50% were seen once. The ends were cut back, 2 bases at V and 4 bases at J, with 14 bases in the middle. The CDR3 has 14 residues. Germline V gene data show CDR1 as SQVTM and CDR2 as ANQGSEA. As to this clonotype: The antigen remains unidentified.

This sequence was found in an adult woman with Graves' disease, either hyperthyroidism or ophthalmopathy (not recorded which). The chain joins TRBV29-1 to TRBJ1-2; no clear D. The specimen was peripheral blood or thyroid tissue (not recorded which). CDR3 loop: CSVEFQKGGYGYTF. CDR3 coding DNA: TGCAGCGTTGAATTCCAGAAGGGAGGCTATGGCTACACCTTC.